Only a few counts were recorded for the clone carrying this TCR beta chain. In the original processing: Scientists estimated how many nucleated cells there were by amplifying reference gene primers. Some clones are missing from TCRdb's copy, which holds only in-frame ones; the method was immunoSEQ multiplex PCR. V, J and clone size derive from that table, while D and trimming were established from the DNA sequence. Among roughly 250,000 clones listed, about 86% were seen once. This sample was taken from a study of blood T cell repertoires in COVID-19. Study-wide background: COVID-19 samples, acute and convalescent, were from the United States, Italy and Spain.

Per germline, CDR1 MNHNY and CDR2 SVGAGI (reference sequence). This CDR3 is built from 14 residues. Trimming pared 2 bases from V and 3 bases from J, leaving 8 bases between. This sequence joins TRBV6-6 and TRBJ1-5; unclear D gene. The specimen sequenced was peripheral blood. The clonotype originates from a woman in her sixties with active or convalescent COVID-19. CDR3 loop: CASSYMENNQPQHF. The CDR3, as DNA: TGTGCCAGCAGTTACATGGAGAACAATCAGCCCCAGCATTTT.